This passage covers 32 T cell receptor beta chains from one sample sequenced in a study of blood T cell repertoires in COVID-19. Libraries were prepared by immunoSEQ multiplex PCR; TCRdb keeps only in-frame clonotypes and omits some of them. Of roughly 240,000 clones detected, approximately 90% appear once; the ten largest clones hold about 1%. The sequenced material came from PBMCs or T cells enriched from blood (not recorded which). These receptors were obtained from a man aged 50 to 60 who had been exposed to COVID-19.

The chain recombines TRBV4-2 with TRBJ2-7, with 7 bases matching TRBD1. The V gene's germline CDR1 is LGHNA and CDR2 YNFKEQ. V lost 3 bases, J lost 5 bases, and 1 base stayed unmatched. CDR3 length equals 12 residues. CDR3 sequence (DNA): TGTGCCAGCAGCCACGACAGGGACGAGCAGTACTTC. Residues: CASSHDRDEQYF.

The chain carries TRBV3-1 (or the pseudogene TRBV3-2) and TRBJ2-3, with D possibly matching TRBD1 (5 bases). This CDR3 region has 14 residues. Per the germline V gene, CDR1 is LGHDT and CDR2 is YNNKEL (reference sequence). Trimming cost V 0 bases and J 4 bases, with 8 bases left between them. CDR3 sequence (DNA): TGTGCCAGCAGCCAAGAGACAGTCCCAGATACGCAGTATTTT. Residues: CASSQETVPDTQYF.

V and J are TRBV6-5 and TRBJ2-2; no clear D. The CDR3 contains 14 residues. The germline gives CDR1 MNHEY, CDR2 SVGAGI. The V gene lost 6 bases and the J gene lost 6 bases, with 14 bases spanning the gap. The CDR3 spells CASRTMAAAGELFF. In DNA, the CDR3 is TGTGCCAGCAGAACCATGGCGGCGGCCGGGGAGCTGTTTTTT.

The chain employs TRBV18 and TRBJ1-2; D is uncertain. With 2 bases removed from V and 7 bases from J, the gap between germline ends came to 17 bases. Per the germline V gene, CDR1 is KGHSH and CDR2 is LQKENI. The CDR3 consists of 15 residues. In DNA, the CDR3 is TGTGCCAGCTCACCAAGAGGGTCCGCAAAGGGTGGCTACACCTTC. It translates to CASSPRGSAKGGYTF.

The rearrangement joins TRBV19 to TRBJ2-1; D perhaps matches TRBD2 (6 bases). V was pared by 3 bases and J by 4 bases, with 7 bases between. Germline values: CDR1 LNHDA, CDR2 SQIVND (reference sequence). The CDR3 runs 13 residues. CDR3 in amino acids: CASSIGLYNEQFF. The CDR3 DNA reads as TGTGCCAGTAGTATCGGACTATACAATGAGCAGTTCTTC.

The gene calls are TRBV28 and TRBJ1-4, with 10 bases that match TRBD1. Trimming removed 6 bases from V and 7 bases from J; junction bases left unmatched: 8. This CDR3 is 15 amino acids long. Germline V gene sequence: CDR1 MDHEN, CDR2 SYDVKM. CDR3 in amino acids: CASSQVGQGSEKLFF. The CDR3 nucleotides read TGTGCCAGCAGCCAAGTGGGACAGGGGTCTGAAAAACTGTTTTTT. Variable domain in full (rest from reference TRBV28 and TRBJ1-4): DVKVTQSSRYLVKRTGEKVFLECVQDMDHENMFWYRQDPGLGLRLIYFSYDVKMKEKGDIPEGYSVSREKKERFSLILESASTNQTSMYLCASSQVGQGSEKLFFGSGTQLSVL.

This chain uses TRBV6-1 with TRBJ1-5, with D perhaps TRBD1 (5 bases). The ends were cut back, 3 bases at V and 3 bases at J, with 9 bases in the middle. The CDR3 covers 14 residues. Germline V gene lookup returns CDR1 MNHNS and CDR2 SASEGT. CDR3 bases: TGTGCCAGCAGTGATGGGGGGTTCAATCAGCCCCAGCATTTT. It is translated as CASSDGGFNQPQHF.

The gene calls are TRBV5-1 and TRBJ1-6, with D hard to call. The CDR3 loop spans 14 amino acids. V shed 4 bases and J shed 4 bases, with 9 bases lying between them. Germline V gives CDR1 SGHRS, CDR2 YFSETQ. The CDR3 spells CASSKEGYNSPLHF. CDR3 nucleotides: TGCGCCAGCAGCAAGGAGGGTTATAATTCACCCCTCCACTTT.

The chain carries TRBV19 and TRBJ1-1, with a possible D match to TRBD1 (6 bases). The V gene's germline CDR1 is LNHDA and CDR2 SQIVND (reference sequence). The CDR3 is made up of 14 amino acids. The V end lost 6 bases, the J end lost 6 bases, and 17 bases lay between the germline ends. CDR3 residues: CASSPLTGWAEAFF. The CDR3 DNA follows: TGTGCCAGTAGCCCCCTCACAGGGTGGGCTGAAGCTTTCTTT.

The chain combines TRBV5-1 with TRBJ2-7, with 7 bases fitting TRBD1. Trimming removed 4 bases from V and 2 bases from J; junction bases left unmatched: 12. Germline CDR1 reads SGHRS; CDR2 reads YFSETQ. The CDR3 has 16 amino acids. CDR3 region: CASSLAGTALTYEQYF. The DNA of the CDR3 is TGCGCCAGCAGCCTGGCTGGGACAGCCTTAACCTACGAGCAGTACTTC.

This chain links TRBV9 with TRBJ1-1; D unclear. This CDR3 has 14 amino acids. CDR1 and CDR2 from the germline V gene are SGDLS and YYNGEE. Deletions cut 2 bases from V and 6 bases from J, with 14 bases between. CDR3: CASSVRSVAAEAFF. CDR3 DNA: TGTGCCAGCAGCGTGCGTTCCGTAGCCGCTGAAGCTTTCTTT. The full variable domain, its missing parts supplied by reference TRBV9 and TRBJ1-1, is DSGVTQTPKHLITATGQRVTLRCSPRSGDLSVYWYQQSLDQGLQFLIQYYNGEERAKGNILERFSAQQFPDLHSELNLSSLELGDSALYFCASSVRSVAAEAFFGQGTRLTVV.

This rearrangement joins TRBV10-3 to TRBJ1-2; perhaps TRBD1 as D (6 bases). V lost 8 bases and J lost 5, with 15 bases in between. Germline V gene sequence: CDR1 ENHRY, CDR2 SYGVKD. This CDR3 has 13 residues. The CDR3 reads CAIGGDKEYGYTF. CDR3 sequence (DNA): TGTGCCATCGGGGGCGACAAGGAATATGGCTACACCTTC.

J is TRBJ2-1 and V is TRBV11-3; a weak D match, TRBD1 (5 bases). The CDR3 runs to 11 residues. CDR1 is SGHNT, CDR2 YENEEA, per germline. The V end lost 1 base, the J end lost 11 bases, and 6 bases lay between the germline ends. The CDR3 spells CASSLGQKQFF. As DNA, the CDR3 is TGTGCCAGCAGCTTAGGACAGAAGCAGTTCTTC.

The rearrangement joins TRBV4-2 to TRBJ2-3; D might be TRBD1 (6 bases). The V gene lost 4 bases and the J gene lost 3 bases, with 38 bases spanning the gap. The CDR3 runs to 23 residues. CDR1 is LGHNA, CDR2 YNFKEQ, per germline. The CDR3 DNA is TGTGCCAGCAGCCCCACATACCGACCTTCTACATCCAGGGCAAAGGGGGAAACAGATACGCAGTATTTT. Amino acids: CASSPTYRPSTSRAKGETDTQYF.

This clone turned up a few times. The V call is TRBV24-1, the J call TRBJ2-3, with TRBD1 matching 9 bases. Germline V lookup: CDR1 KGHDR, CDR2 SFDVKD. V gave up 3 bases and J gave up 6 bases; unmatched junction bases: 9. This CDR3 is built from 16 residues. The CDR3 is CATSDTRDRVRDTQYF. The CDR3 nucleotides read TGTGCCACCAGTGATACTCGGGACAGGGTCCGGGATACGCAGTATTTT.

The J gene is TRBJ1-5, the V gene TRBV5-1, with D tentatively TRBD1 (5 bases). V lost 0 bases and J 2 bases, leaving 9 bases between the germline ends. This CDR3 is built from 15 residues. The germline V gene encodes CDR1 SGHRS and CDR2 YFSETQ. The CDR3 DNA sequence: TGCGCCAGCAGCTTGGCAGGGTTGGGCAATCAGCCCCAGCATTTT. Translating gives CASSLAGLGNQPQHF.

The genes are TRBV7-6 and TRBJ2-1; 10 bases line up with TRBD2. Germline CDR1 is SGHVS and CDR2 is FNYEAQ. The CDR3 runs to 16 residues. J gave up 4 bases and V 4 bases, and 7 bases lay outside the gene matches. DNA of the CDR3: TGTGCCAGCAGCTCTAGTCTACTAGCGGGATACAATGAGCAGTTCTTC. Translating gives CASSSSLLAGYNEQFF.

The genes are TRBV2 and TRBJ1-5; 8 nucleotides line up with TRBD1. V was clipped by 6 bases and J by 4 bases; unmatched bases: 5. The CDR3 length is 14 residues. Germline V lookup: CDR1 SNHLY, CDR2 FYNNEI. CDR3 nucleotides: TGTGCCAGCAGGCCGACAGGGGCGAATCAGCCCCAGCATTTT. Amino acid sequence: CASRPTGANQPQHF.

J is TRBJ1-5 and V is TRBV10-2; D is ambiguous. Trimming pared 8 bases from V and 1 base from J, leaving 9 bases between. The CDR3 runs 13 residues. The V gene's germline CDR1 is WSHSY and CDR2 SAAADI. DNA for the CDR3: TGCGCCAGCTCAAAACAAAGCAATCAGCCCCAGCATTTT. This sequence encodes CASSKQSNQPQHF.

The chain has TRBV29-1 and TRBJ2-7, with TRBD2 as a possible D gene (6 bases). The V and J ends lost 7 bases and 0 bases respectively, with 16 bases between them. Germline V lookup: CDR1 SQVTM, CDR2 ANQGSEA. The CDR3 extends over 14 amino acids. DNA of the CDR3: TGCAGCGCAAGGACCGGGAGTCTCTCCTACGAGCAGTACTTC. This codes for CSARTGSLSYEQYF.

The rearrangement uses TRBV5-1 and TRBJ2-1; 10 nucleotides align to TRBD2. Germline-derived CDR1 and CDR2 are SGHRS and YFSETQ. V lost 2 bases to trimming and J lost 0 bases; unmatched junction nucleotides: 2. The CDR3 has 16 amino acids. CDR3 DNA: TGCGCCAGCAGCTTAGCGGGGGGGAGCTCCTACAATGAGCAGTTCTTC. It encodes CASSLAGGSSYNEQFF.

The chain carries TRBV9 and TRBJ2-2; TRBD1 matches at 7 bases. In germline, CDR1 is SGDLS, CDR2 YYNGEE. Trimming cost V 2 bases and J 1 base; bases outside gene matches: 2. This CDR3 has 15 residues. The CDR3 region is CASSVRDRNTGELFF. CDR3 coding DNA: TGTGCCAGCAGCGTCCGGGACAGGAACACCGGGGAGCTGTTTTTT.

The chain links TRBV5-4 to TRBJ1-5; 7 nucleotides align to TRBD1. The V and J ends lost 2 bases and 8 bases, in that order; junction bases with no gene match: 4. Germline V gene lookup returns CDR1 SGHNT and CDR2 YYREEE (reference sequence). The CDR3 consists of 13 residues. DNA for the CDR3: TGTGCCAGCAGCTTCGACAGGGATGAGCCCCAGCATTTT. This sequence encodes CASSFDRDEPQHF.

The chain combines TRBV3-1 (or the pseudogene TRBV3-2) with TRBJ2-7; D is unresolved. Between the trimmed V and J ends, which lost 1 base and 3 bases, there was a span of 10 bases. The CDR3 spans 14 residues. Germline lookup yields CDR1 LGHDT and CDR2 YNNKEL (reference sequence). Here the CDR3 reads CASSQVSVSYEQYF. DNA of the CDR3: TGTGCCAGCAGCCAAGTTTCAGTAAGCTACGAGCAGTACTTC.

CDR3 sequence reads: CASSVSGSYNSPLHF. The CDR3 nucleotides read TGTGCCAGCAGCGTATCAGGGTCCTATAATTCACCCCTCCACTTT. The J gene is TRBJ1-6, the V gene TRBV9, with D possibly matching TRBD1 (5 bases). The CDR3 is 15 residues long. Per the germline V gene, CDR1 is SGDLS and CDR2 is YYNGEE. V was shortened by 1 base and J by 1 base, with 6 bases between the two germline ends.

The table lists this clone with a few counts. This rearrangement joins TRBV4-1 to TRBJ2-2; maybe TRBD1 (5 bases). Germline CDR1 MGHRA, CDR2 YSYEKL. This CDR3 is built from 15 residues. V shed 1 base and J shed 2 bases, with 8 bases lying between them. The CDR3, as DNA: TGCGCCAGCAGCCAAGGCGGACACAACACCGGGGAGCTGTTTTTT. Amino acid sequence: CASSQGGHNTGELFF.

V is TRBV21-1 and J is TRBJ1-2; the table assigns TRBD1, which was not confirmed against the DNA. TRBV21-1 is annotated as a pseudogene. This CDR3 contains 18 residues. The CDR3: CASRPKKEVRQGNYGYTF. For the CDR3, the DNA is TGTGCCAGCAGGCCCAAAAAGGAGGTCCGACAGGGGAACTATGGCTACACCTTC.

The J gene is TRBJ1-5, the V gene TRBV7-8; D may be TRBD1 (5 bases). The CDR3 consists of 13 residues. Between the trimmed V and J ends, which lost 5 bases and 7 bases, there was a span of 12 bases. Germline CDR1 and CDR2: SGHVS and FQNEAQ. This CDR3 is CASSPGHVQPQHF. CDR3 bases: TGTGCCAGCAGCCCCGGACATGTCCAGCCCCAGCATTTT.

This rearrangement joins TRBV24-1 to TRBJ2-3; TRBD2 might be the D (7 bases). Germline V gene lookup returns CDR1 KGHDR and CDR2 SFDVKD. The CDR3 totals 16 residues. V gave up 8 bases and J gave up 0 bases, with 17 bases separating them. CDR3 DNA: TGTGCCACCAAGGGCGGGGGCGCGTTTAGCACAGATACGCAGTATTTT. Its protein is CATKGGGAFSTDTQYF.

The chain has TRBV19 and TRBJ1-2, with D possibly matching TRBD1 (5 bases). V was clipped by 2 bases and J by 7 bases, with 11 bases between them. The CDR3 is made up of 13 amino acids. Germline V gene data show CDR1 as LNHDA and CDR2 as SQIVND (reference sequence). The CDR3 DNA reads TGTGCCAGTAGTATACAGGGTGCCCGTGGCTACACCTTC. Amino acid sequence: CASSIQGARGYTF.

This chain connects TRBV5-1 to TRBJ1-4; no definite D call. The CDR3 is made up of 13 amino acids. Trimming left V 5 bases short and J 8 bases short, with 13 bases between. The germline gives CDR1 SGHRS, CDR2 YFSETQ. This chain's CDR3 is CASSFNRGEKLFF. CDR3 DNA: TGCGCCAGCAGTTTTAATCGAGGCGAAAAACTGTTTTTT.

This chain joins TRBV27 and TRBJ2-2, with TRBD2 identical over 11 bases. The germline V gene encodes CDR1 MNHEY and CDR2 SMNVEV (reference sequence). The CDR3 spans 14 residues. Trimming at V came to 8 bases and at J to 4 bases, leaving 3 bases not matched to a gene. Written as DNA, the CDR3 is TGTGCCAGCTCCCTAGCGGGAGGCACCGGGGAGCTGTTTTTT. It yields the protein CASSLAGGTGELFF.